The rows below give T cell receptor beta chains drawn from one sample of a study of blood T cell repertoires in COVID-19. Repertoires were generated with immunoSEQ multiplex PCR, while TCRdb's copy carries only in-frame clones and drops some. The data contain approximately 240,000 clones, approximately 86% of them singletons. Sequenced: peripheral blood. Receptor source: a woman aged 55-69 years with active or convalescent COVID-19. Each CDR3 is given with its conserved first and last residue.

length,J,V,CDR3
15,TRBJ1-1,TRBV3-1/TRBV3-2,CASSPSRAGLTEAFF
16,TRBJ2-5,TRBV2,CASSEGGDRGQETQYF
15,TRBJ1-1,TRBV3-1/TRBV3-2,CASSQVRAAGTEAFF
14,TRBJ1-5,TRBV9,CASSGTGSHQPQHF
18,TRBJ2-1,TRBV30,CAWIWASGARGFYNEQFF
13,TRBJ2-5,TRBV29-1,CSVALGLQETQYF
15,TRBJ1-1,TRBV7-9,CASSSTRQVNTEAFF
16,TRBJ2-2,TRBV5-4,CASHSLAGGSSGELFF
14,TRBJ2-5,TRBV12-5,CASGPDEREETQYF
15,TRBJ1-3,TRBV30,CAWSVRLTAGNTIYF
16,TRBJ2-1,TRBV6-5,CASSYSVTGGSHEQFF
12,TRBJ1-4,TRBV14,CASSHFDEKLFF
15,TRBJ1-4,TRBV28,CASSGSESPNEKLFF
21,TRBJ1-3,TRBV19,CASSISPSTGEEGMAGNTIYF
14,TRBJ1-2,TRBV7-9,CASSRRQGAYGYTF
13,TRBJ1-6,TRBV19,CASSRQGNSPLHF
16,TRBJ2-3,TRBV9,CASSVAEGARADTQYF
13,TRBJ2-7,TRBV20-1,CSASRGPSYEQYF
16,TRBJ2-7,TRBV5-6,CASSLRGQVKFYEQYF
15,TRBJ2-1,TRBV11-2,CASRPGLASYNEQFF
16,TRBJ2-1,TRBV18,CASSPITGSSYNEQFF
16,TRBJ2-3,TRBV4-2,CASSRGRGRDSPTQYF
19,TRBJ2-3,TRBV6-1,CASSEARRLAGGSTDTQYF
14,TRBJ2-7,TRBV11-3,CASSFGGNFYEQYF
13,TRBJ2-1,TRBV12-3/TRBV12-4,CASSSLEGGGQFF
11,TRBJ1-1,TRBV6-5,CAVNLDTEAFF
15,TRBJ2-2,TRBV4-2,CASSHGQSGTGELFF
12,TRBJ1-2,TRBV6-5,CASSTLGYGYTF
15,TRBJ1-1,TRBV7-2,CASSLEGDANTEAFF
14,TRBJ2-1,TRBV2,CASERESSYNEQFF
13,TRBJ1-1,TRBV12-3/TRBV12-4,CASKLAGAPEAFF
14,TRBJ1-1,TRBV27,CASSGGTSNTEAFF
14,TRBJ1-6,TRBV3-1/TRBV3-2,CASSRTGDNSPLHF